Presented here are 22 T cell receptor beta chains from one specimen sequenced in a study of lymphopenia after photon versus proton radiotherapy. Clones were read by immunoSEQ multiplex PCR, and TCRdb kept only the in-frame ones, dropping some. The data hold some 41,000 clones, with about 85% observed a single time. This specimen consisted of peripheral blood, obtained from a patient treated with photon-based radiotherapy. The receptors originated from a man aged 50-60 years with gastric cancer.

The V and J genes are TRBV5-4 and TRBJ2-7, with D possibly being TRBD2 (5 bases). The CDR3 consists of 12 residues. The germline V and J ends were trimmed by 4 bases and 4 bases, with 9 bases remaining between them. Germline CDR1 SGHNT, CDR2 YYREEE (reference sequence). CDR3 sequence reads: CASSRSGYEQYF. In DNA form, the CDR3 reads TGTGCCAGCAGCCGCTCGGGGTACGAGCAGTACTTC.

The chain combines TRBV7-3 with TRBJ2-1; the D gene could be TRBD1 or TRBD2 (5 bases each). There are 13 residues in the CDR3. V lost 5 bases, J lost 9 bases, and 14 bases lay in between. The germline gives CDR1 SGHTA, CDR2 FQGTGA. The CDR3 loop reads CASSPSQGTEQFF. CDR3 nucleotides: TGTGCCAGCAGCCCGTCCCAAGGGACTGAGCAGTTCTTC.

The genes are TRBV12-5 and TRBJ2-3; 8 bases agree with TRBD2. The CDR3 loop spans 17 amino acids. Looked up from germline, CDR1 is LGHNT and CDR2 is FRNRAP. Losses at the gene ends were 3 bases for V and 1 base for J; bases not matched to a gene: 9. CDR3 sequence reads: CASGLGAGGFGTDTQYF. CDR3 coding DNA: TGTGCTAGTGGTTTAGGGGCGGGAGGTTTTGGCACAGATACGCAGTATTTT.

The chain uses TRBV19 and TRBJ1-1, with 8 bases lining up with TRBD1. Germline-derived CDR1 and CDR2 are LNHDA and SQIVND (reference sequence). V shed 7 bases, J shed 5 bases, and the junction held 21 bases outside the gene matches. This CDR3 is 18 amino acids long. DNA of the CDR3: TGTGCCAGTACCAAAGGGAACAGGGGGTTCTTGCTGAGGACTGAAGCTTTCTTT. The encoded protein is CASTKGNRGFLLRTEAFF.

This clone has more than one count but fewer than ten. Here the CDR3 DNA reads TGTGCCACCGGGACTAGCGGGAGTTTAAGCGAGCAGTACTTC. Translating gives CATGTSGSLSEQYF. The chain links TRBV10-3 to TRBJ2-7; the match to TRBD2 covers 14 bases. The ends lost 10 bases at V and 6 bases at J; junction bases unmatched: 8. CDR1 is ENHRY, CDR2 SYGVKD, per germline. The CDR3 runs to 14 residues.

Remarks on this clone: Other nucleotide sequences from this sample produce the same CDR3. CDR3 protein: CASSLELARAEQYF. CDR3 in DNA: TGCGCCAGCAGCTTAGAACTAGCGCGGGCCGAGCAGTACTTC. The chain combines TRBV5-1 with TRBJ2-7; 7 positions agree with TRBD2. Looked up from germline, CDR1 is SGHRS and CDR2 is YFSETQ. J gave up 6 bases and V 2 bases, and 8 bases lay outside the gene matches. The CDR3 totals 14 residues.

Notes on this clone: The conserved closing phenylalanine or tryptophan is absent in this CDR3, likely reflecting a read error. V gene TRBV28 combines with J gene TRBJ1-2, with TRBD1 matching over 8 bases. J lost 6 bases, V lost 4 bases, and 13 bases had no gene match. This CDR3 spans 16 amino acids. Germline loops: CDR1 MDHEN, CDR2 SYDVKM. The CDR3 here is CASSSHDRGYFNGYTL. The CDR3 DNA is TGTGCCAGCAGTTCCCACGACAGGGGCTATTTCAATGGCTACACCCTC.

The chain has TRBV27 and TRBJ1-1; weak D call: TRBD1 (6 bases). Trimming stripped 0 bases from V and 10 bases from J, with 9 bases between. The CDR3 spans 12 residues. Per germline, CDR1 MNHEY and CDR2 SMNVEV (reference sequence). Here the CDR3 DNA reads TGTGCCAGCAGTTTATCAGGGGGTCGAGCTTTCTTT. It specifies CASSLSGGRAFF.

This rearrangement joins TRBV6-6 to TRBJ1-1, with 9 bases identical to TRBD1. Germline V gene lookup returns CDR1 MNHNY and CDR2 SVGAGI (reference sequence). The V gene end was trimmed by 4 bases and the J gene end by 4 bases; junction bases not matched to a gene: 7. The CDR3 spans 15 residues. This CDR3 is CASSFLDRGATEAFF. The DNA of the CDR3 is TGTGCCAGCAGTTTCTTGGACAGGGGCGCCACTGAAGCTTTCTTT.

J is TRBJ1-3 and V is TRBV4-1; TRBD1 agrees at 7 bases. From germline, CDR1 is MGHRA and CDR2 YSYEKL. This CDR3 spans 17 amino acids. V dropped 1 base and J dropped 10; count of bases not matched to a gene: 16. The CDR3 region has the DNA TGCGCCAGCAGCCAAGTGGGTAATATACAGGGGAAAGGGACCATATATTTT. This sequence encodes CASSQVGNIQGKGTIYF.

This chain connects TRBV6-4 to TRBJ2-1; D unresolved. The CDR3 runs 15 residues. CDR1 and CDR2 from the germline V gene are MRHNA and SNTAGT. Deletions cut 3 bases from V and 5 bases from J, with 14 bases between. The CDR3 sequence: CASSERGPNNNEQFF. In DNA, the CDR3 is TGTGCCAGCAGTGAGCGAGGACCAAATAACAATGAGCAGTTCTTC.

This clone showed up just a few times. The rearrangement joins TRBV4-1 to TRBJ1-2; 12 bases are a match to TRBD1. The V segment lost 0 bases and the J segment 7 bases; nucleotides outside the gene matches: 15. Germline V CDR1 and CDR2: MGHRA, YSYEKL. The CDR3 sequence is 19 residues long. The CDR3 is CASSQDLSSWDRGRGGYTF. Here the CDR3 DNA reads TGCGCCAGCAGCCAAGATTTATCGTCCTGGGACAGGGGGCGCGGTGGCTACACCTTC.

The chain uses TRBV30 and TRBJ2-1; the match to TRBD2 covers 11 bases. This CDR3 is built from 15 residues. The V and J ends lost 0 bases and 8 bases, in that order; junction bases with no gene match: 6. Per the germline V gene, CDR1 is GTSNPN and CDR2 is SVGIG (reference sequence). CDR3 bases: TGTGCCTGGAGTGTCAGTAGCGGGAGGGCCGATGAGCAGTTCTTC. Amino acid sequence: CAWSVSSGRADEQFF.

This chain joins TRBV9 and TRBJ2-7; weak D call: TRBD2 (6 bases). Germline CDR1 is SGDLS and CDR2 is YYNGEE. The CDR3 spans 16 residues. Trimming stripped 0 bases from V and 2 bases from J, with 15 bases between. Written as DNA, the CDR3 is TGTGCCAGCAGCGTAGGTTTGACTAGATTGCCCTACGAGCAGTACTTC. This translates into CASSVGLTRLPYEQYF.

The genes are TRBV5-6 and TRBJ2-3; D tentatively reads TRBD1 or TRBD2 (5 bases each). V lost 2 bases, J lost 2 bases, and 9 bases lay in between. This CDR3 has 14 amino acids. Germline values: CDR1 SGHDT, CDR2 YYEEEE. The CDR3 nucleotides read TGTGCCAGCAGCTTTAGGGACCTCACAGATACGCAGTATTTT. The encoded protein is CASSFRDLTDTQYF.

The chain's CDR3 is CASRPGGSTDTQYF. Here the CDR3 DNA reads TGTGCCAGCAGACCGGGAGGTTCCACAGATACGCAGTATTTT. The chain employs TRBV28 and TRBJ2-3; 7 nucleotides line up with TRBD2. In germline, CDR1 is MDHEN, CDR2 SYDVKM. V gave up 6 bases and J gave up 2 bases; unmatched junction bases: 5. The CDR3 contains 14 residues.

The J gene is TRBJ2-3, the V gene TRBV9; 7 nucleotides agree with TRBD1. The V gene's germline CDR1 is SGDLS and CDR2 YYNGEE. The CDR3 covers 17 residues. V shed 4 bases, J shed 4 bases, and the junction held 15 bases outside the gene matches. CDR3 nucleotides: TGTGCCAGCAGCCCAGGGGGTCTTTCCTTGGGGCCAGATACGCAGTATTTT. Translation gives CASSPGGLSLGPDTQYF.

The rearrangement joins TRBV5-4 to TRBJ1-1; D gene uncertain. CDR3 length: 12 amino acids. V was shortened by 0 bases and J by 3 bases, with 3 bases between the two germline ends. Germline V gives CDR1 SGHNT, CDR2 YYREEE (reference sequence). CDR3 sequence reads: CASSLDYTEAFF. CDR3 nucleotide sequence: TGTGCCAGCAGCTTGGATTACACTGAAGCTTTCTTT. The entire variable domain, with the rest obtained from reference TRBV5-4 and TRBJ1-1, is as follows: ETGVTQSPTHLIKTRGQQVTLRCSSQSGHNTVSWYQQALGQGPQFIFQYYREEENGRGNFPPRFSGLQFPNYSSELNVNALELDDSALYLCASSLDYTEAFFGQGTRLTVV.

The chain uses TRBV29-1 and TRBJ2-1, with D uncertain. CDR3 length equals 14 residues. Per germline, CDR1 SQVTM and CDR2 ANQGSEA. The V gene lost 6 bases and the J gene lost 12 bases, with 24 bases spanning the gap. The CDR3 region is CSVAAEGQTPPQFF. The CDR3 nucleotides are TGCAGCGTGGCCGCGGAAGGCCAAACCCCCCCGCAGTTCTTC.

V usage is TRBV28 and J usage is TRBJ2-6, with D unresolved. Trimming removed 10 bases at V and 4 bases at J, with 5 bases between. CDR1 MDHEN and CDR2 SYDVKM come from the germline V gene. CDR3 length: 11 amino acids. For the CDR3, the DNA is TGTGCCACCCAGGGGGCCAACGTCCTGACTTTC. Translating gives CATQGANVLTF. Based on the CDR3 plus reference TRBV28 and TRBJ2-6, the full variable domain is DVKVTQSSRYLVKRTGEKVFLECVQDMDHENMFWYRQDPGLGLRLIYFSYDVKMKEKGDIPEGYSVSREKKERFSLILESASTNQTSMYLCATQGANVLTFGAGSRLTVL.

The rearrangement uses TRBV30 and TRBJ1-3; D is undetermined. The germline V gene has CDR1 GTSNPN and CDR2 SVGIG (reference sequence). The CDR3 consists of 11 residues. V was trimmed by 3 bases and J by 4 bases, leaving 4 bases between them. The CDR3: CAWRIGNTIYF. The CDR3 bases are TGTGCCTGGAGAATCGGAAACACCATATATTTT. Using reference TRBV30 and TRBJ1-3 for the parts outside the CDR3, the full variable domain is SQTIHQWPATLVQPVGSPLSLECTVEGTSNPNLYWYRQAAGRGLQLLFYSVGIGQISSEVPQNLSASRPQDRQFILSSKKLLLSDSGFYLCAWRIGNTIYFGEGSWLTVV.

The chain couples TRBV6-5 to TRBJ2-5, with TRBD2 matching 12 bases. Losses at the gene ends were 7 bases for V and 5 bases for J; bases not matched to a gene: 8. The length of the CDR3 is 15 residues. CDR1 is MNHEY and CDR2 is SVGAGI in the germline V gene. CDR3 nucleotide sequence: TGTGCCAGCAACGGGGGGCTAGCGGGAGGGGAGACCCAGTACTTC. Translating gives CASNGGLAGGETQYF.